This T cell receptor beta chain was sequenced in a study of cytomegalovirus exposure and HLA in healthy donors. General study points: Analysis was carried out at a later point, and it linked a missense DCLRE1C variant to TCR beta V- and J-gene trimming. Among CMV-associated TCR beta chains, most appeared HLA-restricted in a later analysis. 87-base-pair reads could not separate some V segments, including TRBV6-2 and TRBV6-3. Earlier analysis found most TCR beta V segments productive about 87% or about 30% of the time.

Details on this clone: What it recognizes is unknown.

This CDR3 is built from 14 residues. Germline CDR1 is MDHEN and CDR2 is SYDVKM. Trimming pared 4 bases from V and 3 bases from J, leaving 12 bases between. PCR was performed using 60 Vbeta and 13 Jbeta primers. The data were produced by immunoSEQ multiplex PCR, yet TCRdb's version contains in-frame clones alone and is incomplete. The repertoire holds more than 110,000 clones, with roughly 77% as singletons. This sequence joins TRBV28 and TRBJ1-1; D possibly corresponds to TRBD1 (6 bases). The sample comprised PBMCs. This receptor was identified in a female donor in good health and CMV-seronegative. The CDR3 bases are TGTGCCAGCAGTTCGGCGGGGGGGCACACTGAAGCTTTCTTT. This codes for CASSSAGGHTEAFF.